A single T cell receptor beta chain is shown here with its context. Alongside a J-beta primer mix, a sample-barcoded 5' primer served in a second PCR lasting about 7 to 11 cycles. TCRdb analysed the 5' RACE reads with MiXCR anew, one entry per CDR3 protein. The sample yields around 1,900,000 distinct CDR3 sequences, approximately 40% seen once. Deletions cut 2 bases from V and 9 bases from J, with 14 bases between. This CDR3 has 14 amino acids. Germline V CDR1 and CDR2: MNHEY, SVGEGT. This sample is drawn from a study of blood T cells in healthy people across ages. The V call is TRBV6-2 or TRBV6-3, the J call TRBJ2-1, with unresolved D. The receptor comes from a human donor in good health. The sample was blood. As DNA, the CDR3 is TGTGCCAGCAGTTACGACCCTAGGGTGCGTGAGCAGTTCTTC. Its translation is CASSYDPRVREQFF.